In this sample, the clone carrying this T cell receptor beta chain is medium-sized (0.01 to 0.1%). The PCR ran on 60 Vbeta and 13 Jbeta primers. The method was immunoSEQ multiplex PCR; TCRdb's version includes in-frame clones alone and lacks a portion of them. The top ten clones hold approximately 1.5% of a sample with 200,000 to 250,000 clones, around 80% of them seen once. The sample originates from a study of cytomegalovirus exposure and HLA in healthy donors. Study overall: Earlier sequencing of approximately 180 million T cells yielded approximately 100 million unique TCR beta sequences.

Trimming removed 6 bases from V and 6 bases from J, with 11 bases in between. This CDR3 region has 13 residues. Germline CDR1 reads WNHNN; CDR2 reads SYGVQD (reference sequence). The clonotype originates from a man between 50 and 59 years old in good health and CMV-seronegative. Sequenced: PBMCs. The chain couples TRBV10-1 to TRBJ2-2, with a weak D call TRBD2 (5 bases). The CDR3 spells CASSSGESGELFF. CDR3 bases: TGCGCCAGCAGCTCCGGGGAGTCCGGGGAGCTGTTTTTT.